This TCR beta chain was observed in a study of blood T cell repertoires in COVID-19. Study background: Samples of COVID-19 (acute and convalescent) were obtained from the United States, Italy and Spain. Sources were T cells, B-cell-depleted T cells, or PBMCs; the material itself was cDNA or gDNA.

Original data processing: Estimated nucleated cell counts came from reference gene primer amplification. Libraries were prepared by immunoSEQ multiplex PCR; TCRdb keeps only in-frame clonotypes and omits some of them. The DNA was the basis for D and trimming; V, J and clone size are from that table. This table holds approximately 260,000 clones, almost 90% found once. Seattle cases were enrolled at active infection and followed longitudinally. J was trimmed by 7 bases and V by 4 bases; bases with no gene match: 8. Germline V CDR1 and CDR2: SGHDT, YYEEEE. The CDR3 runs to 15 residues. The receptor was derived from a woman aged 55-69 years with COVID-19, enrolled during active disease. The chain links TRBV5-6 to TRBJ1-4, with 9 nucleotides matching TRBD1. Sequenced input: peripheral blood. For the CDR3, the DNA is TGTGCCAGCAGCGTACCGGGACAGGGATTTGAAAAACTGTTTTTT. It codes for CASSVPGQGFEKLFF.